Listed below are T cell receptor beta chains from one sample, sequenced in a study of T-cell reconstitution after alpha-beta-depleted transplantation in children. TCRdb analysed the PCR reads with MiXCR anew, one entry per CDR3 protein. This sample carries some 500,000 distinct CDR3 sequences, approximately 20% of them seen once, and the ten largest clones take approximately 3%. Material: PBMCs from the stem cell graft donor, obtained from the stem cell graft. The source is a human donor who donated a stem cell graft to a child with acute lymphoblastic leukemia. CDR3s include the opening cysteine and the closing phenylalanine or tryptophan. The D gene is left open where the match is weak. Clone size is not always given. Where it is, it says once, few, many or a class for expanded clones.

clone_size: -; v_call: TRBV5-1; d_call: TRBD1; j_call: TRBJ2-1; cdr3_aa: CASSEGQIYNEQFF; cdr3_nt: TGCGCCAGCAGCGAGGGACAGATCTACAATGAGCAGTTCTTC
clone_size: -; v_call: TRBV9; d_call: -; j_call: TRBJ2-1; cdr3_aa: CASSAGSEPSYNEQFF; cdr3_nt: TGTGCCAGCAGCGCGGGTAGTGAACCCTCCTACAATGAGCAGTTCTTC
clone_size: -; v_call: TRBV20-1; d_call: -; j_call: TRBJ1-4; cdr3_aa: CSARNRDAATNEKLFF; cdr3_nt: TGCAGTGCTAGGAACAGGGACGCGGCAACTAATGAAAAACTGTTTTTT
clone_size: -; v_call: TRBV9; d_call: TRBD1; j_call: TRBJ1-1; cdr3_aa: CASSEMTGRIEAFF; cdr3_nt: TGTGCCAGCAGCGAGATGACAGGGCGAATTGAAGCTTTCTTT
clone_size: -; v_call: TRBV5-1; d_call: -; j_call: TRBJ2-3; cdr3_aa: CAGRVPGTDTQYF; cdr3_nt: TGCGCCGGCAGGGTACCGGGCACAGATACGCAGTATTTT
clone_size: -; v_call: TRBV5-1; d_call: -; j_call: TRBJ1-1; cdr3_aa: CASSLGWTGMNTEAFF; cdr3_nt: TGCGCCAGCAGCTTGGGATGGACGGGAATGAACACTGAAGCTTTCTTT
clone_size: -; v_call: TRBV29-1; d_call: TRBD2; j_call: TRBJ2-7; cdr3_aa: CSVEGLAGNEQYF; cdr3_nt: TGCAGCGTTGAGGGACTAGCGGGAAACGAGCAGTACTTC
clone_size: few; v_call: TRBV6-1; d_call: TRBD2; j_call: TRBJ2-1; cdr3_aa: CASGLGRFGNEQFF; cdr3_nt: TGTGCCAGCGGACTAGGAAGGTTCGGCAATGAGCAGTTCTTC
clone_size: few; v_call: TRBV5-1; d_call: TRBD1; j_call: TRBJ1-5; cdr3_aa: CASRLPGGDQPQHF; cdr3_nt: TGCGCCAGCAGGCTTCCAGGGGGCGATCAGCCCCAGCATTTT
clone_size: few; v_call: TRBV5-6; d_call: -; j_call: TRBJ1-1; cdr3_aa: CASRPRGLNTEAFF; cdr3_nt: TGTGCCAGCAGACCCAGGGGACTGAACACTGAAGCTTTCTTT
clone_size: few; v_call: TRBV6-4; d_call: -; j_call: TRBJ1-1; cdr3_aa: CASSEQQGNTEAFF; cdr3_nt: TGTGCCAGCAGTGAACAACAGGGGAACACTGAAGCTTTCTTT
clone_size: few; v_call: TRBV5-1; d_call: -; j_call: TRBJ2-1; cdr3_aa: CASSLTKPETHRFYNEQFF; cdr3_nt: TGCGCCAGCAGCTTGACGAAACCGGAGACTCATCGATTCTACAATGAGCAGTTCTTC
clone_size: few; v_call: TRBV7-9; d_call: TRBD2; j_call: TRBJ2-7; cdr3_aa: CASRRENSYEQYF; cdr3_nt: TGTGCCAGCAGGCGGGAGAACTCCTACGAGCAGTACTTC
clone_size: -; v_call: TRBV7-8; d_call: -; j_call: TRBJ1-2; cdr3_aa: CASSRDSELGYTF; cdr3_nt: TGTGCCAGCAGCCGCGACAGCGAGCTTGGCTACACCTTC
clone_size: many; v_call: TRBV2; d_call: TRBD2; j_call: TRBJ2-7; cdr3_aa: CASSEDGTRKGYEQYF; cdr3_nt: TGTGCCAGCAGTGAGGACGGGACTAGAAAAGGCTACGAGCAGTACTTC
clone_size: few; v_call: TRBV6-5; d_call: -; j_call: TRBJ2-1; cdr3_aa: CASSYSGEAYNEQFF; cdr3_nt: TGTGCCAGCAGTTACTCAGGGGAGGCCTACAATGAGCAGTTCTTC
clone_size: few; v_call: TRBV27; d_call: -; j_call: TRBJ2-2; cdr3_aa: CASNVVNTGELFF; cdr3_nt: TGTGCCAGCAATGTGGTGAACACCGGGGAGCTGTTTTTT
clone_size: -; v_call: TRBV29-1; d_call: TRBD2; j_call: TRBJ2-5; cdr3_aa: CSVGREVGETQYF; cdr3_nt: TGCAGCGTTGGGCGGGAGGTTGGCGAGACCCAGTACTTC
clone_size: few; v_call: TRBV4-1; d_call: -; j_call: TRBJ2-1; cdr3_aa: CASSPQGTYNEQFF; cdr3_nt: TGCGCCAGCAGCCCTCAGGGGACGTACAATGAGCAGTTCTTC
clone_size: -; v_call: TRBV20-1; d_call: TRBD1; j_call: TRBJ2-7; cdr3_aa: CSARDRWNEQYF; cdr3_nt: TGCAGTGCTAGGGACAGGTGGAACGAGCAGTACTTC
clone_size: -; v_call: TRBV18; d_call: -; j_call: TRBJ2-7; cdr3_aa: CASSPEDADEQYF; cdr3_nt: TGTGCCAGCTCACCGGAAGACGCGGACGAGCAGTACTTC
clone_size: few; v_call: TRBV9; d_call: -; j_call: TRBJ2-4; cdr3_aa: CASSVVSGSGQYF; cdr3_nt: TGTGCCAGCAGCGTAGTATCGGGGTCCGGTCAGTACTTC
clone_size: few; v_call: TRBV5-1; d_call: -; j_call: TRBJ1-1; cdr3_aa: CASSLRDLNTEAFF; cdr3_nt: TGCGCCAGCAGCTTAAGGGACTTGAACACTGAAGCTTTCTTT
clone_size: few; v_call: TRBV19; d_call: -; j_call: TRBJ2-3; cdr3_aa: CASSRSGQRTDTQYF; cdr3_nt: TGTGCCAGTAGTCGGTCGGGACAACGCACAGATACGCAGTATTTT